These 13 T cell receptor beta chains share one sample of origin, sequenced in a study of CD8+ T cells in alopecia areata. This sample's treatment: oral pan-JAK inhibitor, 5-10 mg twice daily. Once RNA had been extracted, it was reverse transcribed into cDNA to act as the sequencing template. Sequencing used immunoSEQ multiplex PCR; TCRdb keeps in-frame clones, though not all of them. The data contain some 190,000 clones, roughly three fifths of them seen just once; the ten biggest clones take up more than 1%. The input for sequencing was CD4+ T cells sorted from blood, taken at approximately week 44, from a patient treated with tofacitinib. The origin of the receptors is a human donor with alopecia areata.

In its sample, this clone was seen many times. V is TRBV11-2 and J is TRBJ2-4; TRBD1 matches at 8 bases. Per germline, CDR1 SGHAT and CDR2 FQNNGV. The CDR3 sequence is 13 residues long. After removal of 4 bases from V and 9 bases from J, the junction contained 5 bases not matched to a gene. The CDR3 sequence is CASSSGTGSIQYF. The CDR3 DNA reads TGTGCCAGCAGCTCAGGGACAGGTTCCATTCAGTACTTC.

This clone showed up just a few times. This rearrangement joins TRBV25-1 to TRBJ2-7; 9 bases line up with TRBD1. Germline V lookup: CDR1 MGHDK, CDR2 SYGVNS. The CDR3 runs to 12 residues. Germline trimming cut 7 bases from V and 5 bases from J; bases unmatched to any gene: 3. The CDR3 sequence is CASKQGAHEQYF. CDR3 bases: TGTGCCAGCAAACAGGGGGCCCACGAGCAGTACTTC.

The chain combines TRBV29-1 with TRBJ2-7; a possible D gene is TRBD2 (6 bases). V was cut by 6 bases and J by 3 bases, with 12 bases left in between. Germline V gives CDR1 SQVTM, CDR2 ANQGSEA. This CDR3 contains 12 residues. The CDR3 nucleotides are TGCAGCGTGGGGGGTGAGAGCTACGAGCAGTACTTC. It translates to CSVGGESYEQYF.

With respect to this clone: Being one base from a much bigger clone, this may be a read error. The chain carries TRBV7-6 and TRBJ2-5; D is ambiguous. The CDR3 has 11 amino acids. With 2 bases removed from V and 5 bases from J, the gap between germline ends came to 3 bases. Per the germline V gene, CDR1 is SGHVS and CDR2 is FNYEAQ. In DNA form, the CDR3 reads TGTGCCAGCAGCTTAAAGGAGACCCAGTACTTC. It is translated as CASSLKETQYF.

Only a few counts were recorded for this clone. The chain recombines TRBV14 with TRBJ1-5; D remains ambiguous. Germline CDR1 and CDR2: SGHDN and FVKESK. Trimming took off 0 bases at V and 11 bases at J, with 17 bases between the two ends. This CDR3 is built from 15 residues. CDR3 amino acids: CASSQDQGYGSTQHF. The CDR3 bases are TGTGCCAGCAGCCAAGATCAAGGGTACGGATCCACCCAGCATTTT.

V gene TRBV2 combines with J gene TRBJ2-2; TRBD1 matches at 9 bases. CDR3 length: 13 residues. The germline V gene encodes CDR1 SNHLY and CDR2 FYNNEI. The V segment lost 6 bases and the J segment 5 bases; nucleotides outside the gene matches: 1. CDR3 loop: CASRDRGTGELFF. CDR3 DNA sequence: TGTGCCAGCAGAGACAGGGGGACCGGGGAGCTGTTTTTT.

V usage is TRBV30 and J usage is TRBJ1-1, with D maybe TRBD1 (6 bases). Germline loops: CDR1 GTSNPN, CDR2 SVGIG (reference sequence). The germline V and J ends were trimmed by 6 bases and 1 base, with 12 bases remaining between them. CDR3 length: 13 amino acids. The CDR3 protein is CACNTGSNTEAFF. The CDR3 nucleotides are TGTGCCTGCAACACAGGGTCGAACACTGAAGCTTTCTTT. Supplemented by reference TRBV30 and TRBJ1-1, the full variable domain reads SQTIHQWPATLVQPVGSPLSLECTVEGTSNPNLYWYRQAAGRGLQLLFYSVGIGQISSEVPQNLSASRPQDRQFILSSKKLLLSDSGFYLCACNTGSNTEAFFGQGTRLTVV.

The rearrangement joins TRBV5-1 to TRBJ2-6; 7 bases are a match to TRBD1. V lost 2 bases, J lost 2 bases, and 10 bases stayed unmatched. The CDR3 runs 18 residues. CDR1 SGHRS and CDR2 YFSETQ come from the germline V gene. Here the CDR3 reads CASSFPQGRVAGANVLTF. In DNA form, the CDR3 reads TGCGCCAGCAGCTTCCCACAGGGGCGGGTAGCTGGGGCCAACGTCCTGACTTTC.

The gene calls are TRBV2 and TRBJ2-1; 7 bases are shared with TRBD2. CDR1 is SNHLY and CDR2 is FYNNEI in the germline V gene. The CDR3 runs 15 residues. V lost 6 bases, J lost 4 bases, and 9 bases stayed unmatched. For the CDR3, the DNA is TGTGCCAGCAGATCCCGACTAGCAGAATACAATGAGCAGTTCTTC. Its translation: CASRSRLAEYNEQFF.

The chain employs TRBV2 and TRBJ1-6; 9 bases are shared with TRBD1. The CDR3 is 17 residues long. The J segment lost 9 bases and the V segment lost 7 bases, leaving 16 bases of the junction unmatched. Per the germline V gene, CDR1 is SNHLY and CDR2 is FYNNEI. The CDR3 region is CASTPGGGQGYRSPLHF. The CDR3 bases are TGTGCCAGCACCCCCGGGGGGGGACAGGGTTATCGTTCACCCCTCCACTTT.

The chain links TRBV25-1 to TRBJ2-3, with a possible D match to TRBD1 (6 bases). Trimming took 6 bases from V and 6 from J, leaving 19 bases between them. The length of the CDR3 is 15 residues. Germline assignment: CDR1 MGHDK and CDR2 SYGVNS. CDR3 residues: CASRENRVIVDTQYF. Here the CDR3 DNA reads TGTGCCAGCAGAGAAAACAGGGTTATCGTGGATACGCAGTATTTT.

The sample holds a few counts of this clone. This CDR3 is also generated by other DNA sequences in the sample. The rearrangement links TRBV5-1 to TRBJ2-1; a weak D match, TRBD2 (6 bases). Germline loops: CDR1 SGHRS, CDR2 YFSETQ. V was trimmed by 0 bases and J by 1 base, leaving 11 bases between them. The CDR3 covers 16 residues. The CDR3 region has the DNA TGCGCCAGCAGCTTGGCCTATGGGGGGTCCTACAATGAGCAGTTCTTC. This gives the protein CASSLAYGGSYNEQFF.

The V call is TRBV7-2, the J call TRBJ2-6, with TRBD2 as a possible D gene (5 bases). Germline CDR1 SGHTA, CDR2 FQGNSA. With 4 bases removed from V and 2 bases from J, the gap between germline ends came to 12 bases. This CDR3 has 16 residues. The CDR3 coding sequence is TGTGCCAGCAGCTCCAGAACCGGGACTGGGGCCAACGTCCTGACTTTC. Its protein product is CASSSRTGTGANVLTF.